The rows below give T cell receptor beta chains drawn from one sample of a study of blood T cell repertoires in COVID-19. Measured with immunoSEQ multiplex PCR; TCRdb has only the in-frame clones, and not every one. The sample carries over 100,000 clones, approximately 86% recorded once. Sequenced: peripheral blood. These receptors all come from a man aged 35 to 55 with acute or convalescent COVID-19. Each CDR3 is given without its conserved first and last residue.

j_gene,v_gene,CDR3aa
TRBJ1-5,TRBV30,AWSVRAGGGQPQH
TRBJ1-4,TRBV7-8,ASSDRTGKVEKLF
TRBJ1-2,TRBV7-2,ASSSDSENYGYT
TRBJ2-5,TRBV5-1,ASSKDRGLVETQY
TRBJ1-2,TRBV6-1,ASSEDGYGTGYGYT
TRBJ1-2,TRBV27,ASSTGTGVVYGYT
TRBJ2-5,TRBV4-1,ASSQARGGRTQY
TRBJ1-1,TRBV7-9,ASSFSGTANTEAF
TRBJ1-6,TRBV7-3,ASSSQGGDSPLH
TRBJ1-1,TRBV18,ASSRDREEAF
TRBJ2-3,TRBV11-3,ASSSGQGTDTQY
TRBJ2-7,TRBV28,ASSSPSGSWDEQY
TRBJ1-5,TRBV18,ASSPIAGSNQPQH
TRBJ1-1,TRBV6-2/TRBV6-3,ASSLKGQHTEAF
TRBJ1-5,TRBV27,ASSFSGTVNQPQH
TRBJ2-7,TRBV19,ASSQTGGYEQY
TRBJ1-3,TRBV7-9,ASSPDRGRNTIY
TRBJ2-2,TRBV7-3,ASSLAPSGEDGELF
TRBJ2-7,TRBV4-1,ASSHLSSYEQY
TRBJ1-5,TRBV2,ASRSGNSNQPQH
TRBJ1-5,TRBV29-1,SIRGIGERQPQH
TRBJ2-1,TRBV20-1,SASGFNEQF
TRBJ1-1,TRBV5-6,ASSLGTGWEAF
TRBJ1-6,TRBV5-6,ASSFMVREDSPLH
TRBJ2-7,TRBV6-5,ASTPPGLAYEQY
TRBJ1-2,TRBV6-5,ASSRDPGGYGYT
TRBJ2-7,TRBV10-2,ASSRGLADYEQY
TRBJ2-5,TRBV10-2,ASSESKTQY
TRBJ1-2,TRBV5-1,ASSPGSGGGYT
TRBJ2-3,TRBV4-1,ASSQDGRGRGTQY
TRBJ2-3,TRBV6-2/TRBV6-3,ASSYQVLDTQY
TRBJ1-5,TRBV18,ASSPSGARDSQPQH
TRBJ2-6,TRBV6-6,ASSPTSSGANVLT
TRBJ1-5,TRBV29-1,SVTDSYNQPQH
TRBJ2-5,TRBV5-4,ASSLAAGKETQY
TRBJ2-5,TRBV27,ASSLSPGGGETQY
TRBJ2-3,TRBV3-1/TRBV3-2,ASSRLAGRTDTQY
TRBJ1-1,TRBV5-6,ASSSDRAFGKAF
TRBJ2-1,TRBV4-1,ASSQEGRESSYNEQF
TRBJ2-7,TRBV7-2,ASSLGGRVVAEQY
TRBJ1-2,TRBV15,ATSLDIINNYGYT
TRBJ2-3,TRBV11-2,ASSLEGVWGLAKDTQY
TRBJ1-1,TRBV23-1,ANQDRGGTEAF
TRBJ1-6,TRBV7-9,ASSLYRDHNSPLH
TRBJ1-3,TRBV5-5,ASSLGRTPYSGNTIY